The entry that follows covers one T cell receptor (beta chain) sequence. Its antigen is still unknown. These data originate in a study of cytomegalovirus exposure and HLA in healthy donors (dated by TCRdb to the late 2010s). In the study overall: In an earlier analysis of under 750 of the donors, about 260 Gb of sequence data and 117 million unique TCR beta sequences from about 179 million T cells were reported. An early release covering roughly 640 HLA-typed donors comprised about 290 gigabases of sequencing data and 85 million or so unique TCR sequences. The genetic ancestry cluster associated with self-reported Caucasian donors included around 76% of the roughly 400 genotyped donors. The study aimed to test whether signatures of past pathogen exposure could be identified by cataloging public T cell receptors. The study used immunosequencing to profile the T cell repertoires of around 600 subjects and linked those repertoires to cytomegalovirus serostatus. Along with the roughly 700-subject first cohort, a separate validation cohort of over 90 different subjects was used. To predict cytomegalovirus infection status, the study combined high-throughput TCR immunosequencing, statistical association of individual TCRs with disease status, and machine learning. A later analysis re-analyzed previously published TCR beta repertoires from approximately 700 donors and added high-resolution HLA genotyping to study TCR occurrence patterns. The later analysis used no new phenotypic data to find candidate immune exposures, relying instead on TCR beta sequences and their occurrence across donors. An earlier analysis of 450 to 750 of the donors used high-throughput TCR beta sequencing to judge whether each TCR beta V gene segment behaved as functional or pseudogenic. Alongside the repertoire data, information on donor age, sex, ethnicity and CMV serostatus was compiled. A later genetic analysis used genome-wide SNP genotypes for about 65% of the 666 donors, treating that subset as a discovery cohort. All discovery cohort repertoires had been generated on a single sequencing platform. HLA typing included class I and class II loci at four-digit resolution. The number of typed donors differed by locus: roughly 620-630 for A, B, C, DRB1 and DQB1; 522 for DQA1; 606 for DPA1; and 400 to 480 for DPB1. Because of strong linkage in the cohort, roughly five DR-DQ haplotypes were treated as single units for association and clustering. Across some 400 genotyped donors of the cohort, an average of approximately 240,000 unique TCR beta nucleotide sequences per donor were sequenced, and around 20% of those sequences were non-productive.

What the study reported, not specific to this receptor: An earlier analysis of approximately 530 of the donors showed that most TCR beta V segments appeared in productive rearrangements either about 90% or about 30% of the time, which broadly matched IMGT annotations. Across donors, most TCR sequences were observed very rarely, whereas some public TCRs were present in many individuals. V-gene and J-gene trimming of TCR beta chains was associated with a missense DCLRE1C variant in a later genetic analysis, and the association was replicated in an independent cohort. This cohort had only TCR beta chains sequenced, and the lack of alpha or paired-chain data limited which features could be detected. A few of the identified cytomegalovirus-associated TCR beta chains were confirmed in vitro to be specific for cytomegalovirus antigens. The authors suggested that the approach could potentially be generalized to other disease states and immunological phenotypes. A further reported finding was that TCR beta sequences accurately predicted the HLA-A and HLA-B alleles for most subjects in the first cohort. A cluster of highly shared sequence variants was judged likely to represent a technical artifact of the sequencing pipeline. According to a later genetic analysis, donors in an Asian-associated ancestry cluster had fewer N-insertions in productive TCRs than the approximately 690-donor mean. Correlated functional status among segregating V segments might be attributable to linkage disequilibrium, but an unknown experimental factor could not be ruled out. Presence/absence analyses assumed roughly uniform sequencing depth across donors, an assumption that may not hold. HLA typing was unavailable for some donors at each locus, so association tests used only the typed subset. A total of 150 or so TCR beta chains were listed by the study as associated with cytomegalovirus. The earlier analysis of 587 of the donors excluded 15 to 20 rarely observed V segments, including chromosome 9 orphons, because counts were too low. A later analysis found that HLA-associated TCR beta chains were more clonally expanded and had lower generation probabilities than equally common non-associated chains. Cytomegalovirus status was reported to be diagnosed by the classifier with high specificity and sensitivity in both the original and validation cohorts. Most CMV-associated TCR beta chains appeared to be HLA-restricted in a later analysis, and the HLA associations seemed to be driven largely by CMV exposure. The only immune exposure information available for the cohort was CMV serostatus. When HLA alleles, especially DR and DQ, strongly co-occurred, attributing TCR associations to individual alleles was difficult. Several of the top co-occurrence clusters appeared to be linked to parvovirus B19, influenza, CMV and Epstein-Barr virus, according to a later analysis. A later analysis found that TCR association rates varied across HLA loci, with DRB1 alleles showing the most associated TCRs and HLA-C alleles the fewest. Specific HLA alleles were associated with 16,951 TCR beta sequences at a false discovery rate of 0.05 in a later analysis.

To prepare the library, the immunoSEQ multiplex PCR assay was applied. A mixture of 60 forward primers for TCR Vbeta segments and 13 reverse primers for TCR Jbeta segments was used in the multiplex PCR. Amplification of the CDR3 region of rearranged TCR beta genes was performed with a multiplex PCR assay on genomic DNA. Amplified TCR beta libraries were sequenced as 87-base-pair reads on the Illumina HiSeq System. Regarding the original processing steps: In a later analysis, tens of millions of unique TCR beta chains were counted across the roughly 670 repertoires, and roughly 11 million of these chains were shared by at least two donors. A nearest-neighbor algorithm error-corrected the raw reads and collapsed the reads into unique sequences, merging closely related sequences to remove PCR and sequencing errors. To assign V, D and J gene segments, CDR3 sequences were aligned to IMGT reference sequences. For a sequence to be retained, at least a six-nucleotide match to both a V gene segment and a J gene segment was required. A rearrangement was called productive if the CDR3 had no stop codons and remained in frame with V and J, and every other rearrangement was called non-productive. Following IMGT convention, CDR3 was defined as the stretch from the second conserved V-encoded cysteine up to the conserved J-encoded phenylalanine. In an earlier analysis of 500 to 650 of the donors, sequences lacking an unambiguous match to a single V gene segment were excluded. In an earlier analysis of 587 of the donors, V segments were called functional above 56.7% productive rearrangements and were called segregating when the between-donor standard deviation exceeded 5%. A statistical classification framework was built for diagnosing cytomegalovirus status from the catalog of TCR beta chain sequences. A later analysis assigned V and J genes by comparing TCR nucleotide sequences with IMGT/GENE-DB human TR gene sequences. A later analysis assigned CDR3 sequences and most-parsimonious VDJ recombination scenarios with the TCRdist pipeline. In a later analysis, each TCR beta chain was defined by its CDR3 amino acid sequence together with its V-gene family, and reads lacking a unique V-gene family were excluded. In a later analysis, approximately 590 highly shared, low-generation-probability nucleotide sequences were removed to address suspected cross-contamination and a sequencing artifact. A later analysis calculated a clonal expansion index for each public chain from normalized within-repertoire ranks of inferred template counts. A later analysis computed generation probabilities with a VDJ recombination model fitted to out-of-frame rearrangements, and checked the results against IGoR. Hypergeometric tests were used in a later analysis to score TCR-TCR, TCR-HLA and TCR-CMV co-occurrence, with a repertoire-size bias correction applied to the TCR pairs. False discovery rates were estimated in a later analysis by permuting HLA or CMV assignments 20 times. In a later analysis, co-occurring TCRs were grouped using DBSCAN, with TCRdist sequence similarity added in when clustering inside HLA-allele-positive subsets. Repertoires with fewer than 30,000 or more than 120,000 public chains were left out of co-occurrence clustering, as were about five repertoires with anomalous nucleotide sharing. TCRdb stores this immuneACCESS table with in-frame sequences only. Part of the clones is absent; in the studies checked, under half of the shortfall reflects unresolved V genes, and no reason is known for the rest. The V and J calls and clone size were taken over from that table, and D and trimming were inferred from the DNA. The table kept for this sample lists 130,000 or so clones. In total, the top ten clones hold around 2.4% of the sample.

The cohort was made up of 500 to 800 healthy bone marrow donors. At the time of sampling, all cohort members were nominally healthy, though unrecorded immune exposures were likely present. The donor was CMV seronegative and belonged to the group of around 400 seronegative cohort members. A peripheral blood sample was provided by each donor, and peripheral blood mononuclear cells were used for TCR beta sequencing. Genomic DNA extraction from the blood cell samples was performed with the Qiagen DNeasy Blood Extraction Kit. The sample comprised PBMCs. The receptor was isolated from a woman between 18 and 29 years old in good health and CMV-seronegative.

The sequenced DNA is TGTGCCATCAGTGAGGAGAGGCAGGGGGGAGCTTTCTTT. Its amino acids are CAISEERQGGAFF. The rearrangement combines TRBV10-3 with TRBJ1-1, with 7 middle bases fitting TRBD1. CDR3 length: 13 amino acids, cysteine to phenylalanine. Only the CDR3 DNA stays, 39 bases, in frame from base 1. CDR1 ENHRY and CDR2 SYGVKD were looked up in the germline V gene. Trimmed from V: 2 bases; trimmed from J: 10 bases; junction bases lacking a gene match: 7.